This is a list of T cell receptor beta chains from one sample in a study of cytomegalovirus exposure and HLA in healthy donors. Using immunoSEQ multiplex PCR, the repertoire was profiled, and TCRdb retains in-frame clones only, with some absent. The table lists 35,000 to 55,000 clones, about half of them singletons. The sample comprised PBMCs. The receptors here all came from a man in his sixties in good health and CMV-seronegative. Both conserved end residues are part of each CDR3. A D gene is named only where the DNA matches it firmly. Part of the rows lack a size; the others show once, few, many or a class for expanded clones.

CDR3	DNA	size	length	D	V	J
CASSQGVSGRGEQFF	TGCGCCAGCAGCCAAGGGGTTAGCGGGAGAGGTGAGCAGTTCTTC	few	15	TRBD2	TRBV4-1	TRBJ2-1
CASSYSRTSYHEQFF	TGTGCCAGCAGTTACTCTAGGACTAGCTACCATGAGCAGTTCTTC	-	15	TRBD2	TRBV6-5	TRBJ2-1
CASWGGTGNTIYF	TGCGCCAGCTGGGGAGGGACTGGAAACACCATATATTTT	-	13	-	TRBV5-1	TRBJ1-3
CASSEAWGVGFF	TGTGCCAGCAGTGAAGCATGGGGGGTGGGGTTCTTC	-	12	-	TRBV2	TRBJ2-1
CASSLGGGYSYEQYF	TGTGCCAGCAGCTTAGGGGGCGGTTATTCCTACGAGCAGTACTTC	few	15	-	TRBV7-2	TRBJ2-7
CASSSSGGSYEQYF	TGCGCCAGCAGTTCCAGCGGGGGCTCCTACGAGCAGTACTTC	few	14	TRBD2	TRBV5-1	TRBJ2-7
CASSLVGQGAEGYTF	TGCGCCAGCAGCTTGGTAGGACAGGGGGCTGAAGGCTACACCTTC	few	15	TRBD1	TRBV5-1	TRBJ1-2
CASSPRPQGWLRGSTDTQYF	TGTGCCAGCTCACCCCGACCACAGGGCTGGTTAAGAGGTAGCACAGATACGCAGTATTTT	few	20	-	TRBV18	TRBJ2-3
CASSVGPLSSYEQYF	TGTGCCAGCAGCGTAGGCCCACTGAGCTCCTACGAGCAGTACTTC	-	15	-	TRBV9	TRBJ2-7
CASSQGTSGYTGELFF	TGCGCCAGCAGCCAAGGGACTAGCGGATACACCGGGGAGCTGTTTTTT	-	16	TRBD2	TRBV4-1	TRBJ2-2
CASSVGLAQETQYF	TGTGCCAGCAGCGTAGGGCTAGCACAAGAGACCCAGTACTTC	-	14	-	TRBV9	TRBJ2-5
CASSQGSSGRETQYF	TGTGCCAGCAGCCAGGGGAGTAGCGGGAGAGAGACCCAGTACTTC	few	15	TRBD2	TRBV7-2	TRBJ2-5
CASSVTTSTDTQYF	TGTGCCAGCAGCGTCACGACTAGCACAGATACGCAGTATTTT	-	14	-	TRBV9	TRBJ2-3
CASSQGTGLGYGYTF	TGTGCCAGCAGCCAAGGGACTGGTTTGGGGTATGGCTACACCTTC	few	15	-	TRBV7-9	TRBJ1-2
CASSQSQRGTEVSWYGYTF	TGCGCCAGCAGCCAATCCCAGCGCGGGACAGAAGTGTCCTGGTATGGCTACACCTTC	-	19	TRBD1	TRBV4-3	TRBJ1-2
CASSLGQSLGEQYF	TGTGCCAGCAGCTTGGGACAGTCCCTTGGAGAGCAGTACTTC	-	14	TRBD1	TRBV7-2	TRBJ2-7
CASSSDRLYGYTF	TGTGCCAGCAGTTCGGACAGACTCTATGGCTACACCTTC	once	13	-	TRBV6-5	TRBJ1-2
CASSWDSNYNEQFF	TGTGCCAGCAGCTGGGACAGTAACTACAATGAGCAGTTCTTC	few	14	TRBD1	TRBV5-6	TRBJ2-1
CASGLAGGMQFF	TGTGCCTCGGGACTAGCGGGAGGGATGCAGTTCTTC	-	12	TRBD2	TRBV7-6	TRBJ2-1
CATGTGRFYGYTF	TGTGCCACCGGGACAGGGAGGTTCTATGGCTACACCTTC	few	13	TRBD1	TRBV19	TRBJ1-2
CASSLSGVADTQYF	TGCGCCAGCAGCTTATCCGGGGTTGCAGATACGCAGTATTTT	-	14	-	TRBV5-1	TRBJ2-3
CASSSRQALNYGYTF	TGTGCCAGTAGTAGCCGACAGGCCCTTAACTATGGCTACACCTTC	few	15	-	TRBV19	TRBJ1-2
CASSLGSGSEQYF	TGCGCCAGCAGCCTGGGGAGCGGGTCCGAGCAGTACTTC	-	13	-	TRBV5-1	TRBJ2-7
CASSLMGREDEQYF	TGTGCCAGCAGCTTAATGGGCAGGGAGGACGAGCAGTACTTC	few	14	-	TRBV7-3	TRBJ2-7
CASSDNQETQYF	TGTGCCAGCAGTGATAACCAAGAGACCCAGTACTTC	-	12	-	TRBV25-1	TRBJ2-5
CASSLGDSGANVLTF	TGCGCCAGCAGCTTGGGCGACTCTGGGGCCAACGTCCTGACTTTC	few	15	-	TRBV5-1	TRBJ2-6
CASSLGARNEQFF	TGTGCCAGCAGCTTAGGAGCGAGGAATGAGCAGTTCTTC	-	13	-	TRBV11-3	TRBJ2-1
CAISESQLAGHDEQYF	TGTGCCATCAGTGAGTCTCAACTAGCGGGGCACGACGAGCAGTACTTC	few	16	TRBD2	TRBV10-3	TRBJ2-7
CAWSVLAGGGNEQFF	TGTGCCTGGAGTGTACTAGCGGGGGGCGGGAATGAGCAGTTCTTC	-	15	TRBD2	TRBV30	TRBJ2-1
CASSPEEGWGEAFF	TGCGCCAGCAGCCCTGAGGAGGGTTGGGGTGAAGCTTTCTTT	few	14	-	TRBV4-1	TRBJ1-1
CSAGGAGYTF	TGCAGTGCTGGGGGGGCTGGCTACACCTTC	-	10	-	TRBV20-1	TRBJ1-2
CASSPRTSPHEQFF	TGCGCCAGCAGCCCCAGGACTAGCCCGCATGAGCAGTTCTTC	few	14	TRBD2	TRBV5-1	TRBJ2-1
CASSFHRGQETQYF	TGTGCCAGCAGTTTCCATCGCGGCCAAGAGACCCAGTACTTC	-	14	-	TRBV7-2	TRBJ2-5
CASSPRDFTEAFF	TGTGCCAGCAGCCCGCGGGACTTCACTGAAGCTTTCTTT	-	13	-	TRBV7-2	TRBJ1-1
CASSLVQQGGGGYTF	TGCGCCAGCAGCTTGGTTCAGCAGGGAGGAGGTGGCTACACCTTC	few	15	-	TRBV5-1	TRBJ1-2
CASSARGFGELFF	TGTGCCAGCAGCGCACGGGGGTTCGGGGAGCTGTTTTTT	-	13	-	TRBV7-8	TRBJ2-2
CASSIPQNQETQYF	TGTGCCAGCAGCATCCCGCAGAACCAAGAGACCCAGTACTTC	few	14	-	TRBV7-2	TRBJ2-5
CASIQAAEGTEAFF	TGTGCCAGCATCCAGGCAGCGGAGGGCACTGAAGCTTTCTTT	few	14	-	TRBV6-1	TRBJ1-1
CASSQELAGVFSGELFF	TGCGCCAGCAGCCAAGAACTAGCGGGAGTATTTTCCGGGGAGCTGTTTTTT	-	17	TRBD2	TRBV4-1	TRBJ2-2
CASSTEESPNEQFF	TGCGCCAGCAGTACCGAGGAATCCCCCAATGAGCAGTTCTTC	few	14	-	TRBV10-1	TRBJ2-1
CASSLELQETQYF	TGTGCCAGCAGCTTAGAACTGCAAGAGACCCAGTACTTC	-	13	-	TRBV7-6	TRBJ2-5
CASSLRVLEGYEQYF	TGCGCCAGCAGCCTCCGGGTTCTGGAAGGTTACGAGCAGTACTTC	-	15	-	TRBV4-1	TRBJ2-7
CASSQGRTGGEEKLFF	TGTGCCAGCAGCCAAGGAAGGACAGGGGGCGAGGAAAAACTGTTTTTT	-	16	TRBD1	TRBV4-2	TRBJ1-4
CASSPGTSQNEQFF	TGTGCCAGCAGCCCCGGGACTAGTCAAAATGAGCAGTTCTTC	few	14	TRBD2	TRBV5-4	TRBJ2-1
CASSFPSSGRGRTGELFF	TGTGCCAGCAGTTTCCCCAGTAGCGGGAGAGGGCGAACCGGGGAGCTGTTTTTT	few	18	TRBD2	TRBV28	TRBJ2-2